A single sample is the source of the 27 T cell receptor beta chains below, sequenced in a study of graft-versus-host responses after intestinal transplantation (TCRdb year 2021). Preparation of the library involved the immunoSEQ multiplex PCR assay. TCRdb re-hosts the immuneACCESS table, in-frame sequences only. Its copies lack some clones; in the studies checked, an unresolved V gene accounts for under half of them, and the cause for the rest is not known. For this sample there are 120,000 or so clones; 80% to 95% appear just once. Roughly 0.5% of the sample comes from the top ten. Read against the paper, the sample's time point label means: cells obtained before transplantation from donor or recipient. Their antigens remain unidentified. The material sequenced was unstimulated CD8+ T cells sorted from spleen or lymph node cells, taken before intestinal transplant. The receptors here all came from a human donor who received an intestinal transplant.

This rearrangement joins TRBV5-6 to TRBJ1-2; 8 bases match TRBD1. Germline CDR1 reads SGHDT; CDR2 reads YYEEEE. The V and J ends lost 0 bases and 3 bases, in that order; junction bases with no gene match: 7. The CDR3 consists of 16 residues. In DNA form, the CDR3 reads TGTGCCAGCAGCTTGGCGGCAGGGGGCTATCACTATGGCTACACCTTC. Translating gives CASSLAAGGYHYGYTF.

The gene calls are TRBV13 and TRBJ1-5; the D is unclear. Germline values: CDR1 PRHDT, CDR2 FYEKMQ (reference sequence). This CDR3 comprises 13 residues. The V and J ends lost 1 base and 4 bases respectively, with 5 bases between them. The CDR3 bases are TGTGCCAGCAGCTTAGCAGGAAATCAGCCCCAGCATTTT. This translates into CASSLAGNQPQHF.

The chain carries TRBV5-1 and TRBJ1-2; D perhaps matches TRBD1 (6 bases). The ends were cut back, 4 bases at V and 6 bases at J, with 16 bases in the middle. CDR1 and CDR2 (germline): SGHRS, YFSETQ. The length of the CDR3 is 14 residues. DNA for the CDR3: TGCGCCAGCAGCGACGGGACAATCCCAGATGGCTACACCTTC. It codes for CASSDGTIPDGYTF.

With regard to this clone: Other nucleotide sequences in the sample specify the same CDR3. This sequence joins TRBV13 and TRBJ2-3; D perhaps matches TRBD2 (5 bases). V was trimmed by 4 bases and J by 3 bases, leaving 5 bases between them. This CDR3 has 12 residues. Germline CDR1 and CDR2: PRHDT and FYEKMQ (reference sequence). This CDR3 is CASSSGTDTQYF. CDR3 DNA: TGTGCCAGCAGCTCGGGGACAGATACGCAGTATTTT. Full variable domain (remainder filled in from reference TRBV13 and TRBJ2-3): AAGVIQSPRHLIKEKRETATLKCYPIPRHDTVYWYQQGPGQDPQFLISFYEKMQSDKGSIPDRFSAQQFSDYHSELNMSSLELGDSALYFCASSSGTDTQYFGPGTRLTVL.

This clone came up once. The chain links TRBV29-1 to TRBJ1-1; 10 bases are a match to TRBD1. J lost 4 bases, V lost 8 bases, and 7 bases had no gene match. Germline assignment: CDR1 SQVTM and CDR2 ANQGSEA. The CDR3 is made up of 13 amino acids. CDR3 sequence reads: CSTRQGASTEAFF. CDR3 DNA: TGCAGCACCAGACAGGGGGCGTCCACTGAAGCTTTCTTT.

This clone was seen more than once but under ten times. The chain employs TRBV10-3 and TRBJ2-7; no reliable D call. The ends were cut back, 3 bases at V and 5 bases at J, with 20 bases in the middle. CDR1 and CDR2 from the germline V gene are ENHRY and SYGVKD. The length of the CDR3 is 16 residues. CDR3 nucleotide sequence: TGTGCCATCAGTGAATTGGATGATCCAGAGTCGGACGAGCAGTACTTC. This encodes CAISELDDPESDEQYF.

The CDR3 DNA follows: TGTGCCAGCAGTTTAAGCAGGGCAGATGGCTACACCTTC. Protein sequence: CASSLSRADGYTF. The chain couples TRBV27 to TRBJ1-2, with D maybe TRBD1 (5 bases). V was trimmed by 2 bases and J by 6 bases, leaving 10 bases between them. Germline values: CDR1 MNHEY, CDR2 SMNVEV (reference sequence). The length of the CDR3 is 13 residues.

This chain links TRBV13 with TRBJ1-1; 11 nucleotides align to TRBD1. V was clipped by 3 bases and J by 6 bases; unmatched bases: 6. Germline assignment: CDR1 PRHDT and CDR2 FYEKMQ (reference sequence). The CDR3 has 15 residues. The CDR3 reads CASSFFRDRGSEAFF. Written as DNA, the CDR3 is TGTGCCAGCAGCTTCTTCCGGGACAGGGGGTCTGAAGCTTTCTTT.

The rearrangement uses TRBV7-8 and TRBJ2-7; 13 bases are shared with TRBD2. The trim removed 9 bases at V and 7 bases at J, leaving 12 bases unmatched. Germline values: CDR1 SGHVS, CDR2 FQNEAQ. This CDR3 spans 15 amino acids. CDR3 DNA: TGTGCCAGTAGGGCCGGGGGACTAGCGGGAAATGAGCAGTACTTC. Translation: CASRAGGLAGNEQYF.

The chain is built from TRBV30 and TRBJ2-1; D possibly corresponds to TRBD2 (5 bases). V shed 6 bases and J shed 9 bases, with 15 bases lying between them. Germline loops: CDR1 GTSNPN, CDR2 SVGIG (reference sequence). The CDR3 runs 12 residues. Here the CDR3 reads CACDTGRAEQFF. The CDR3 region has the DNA TGTGCCTGTGACACCGGGCGGGCTGAGCAGTTCTTC. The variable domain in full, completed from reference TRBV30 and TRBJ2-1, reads SQTIHQWPATLVQPVGSPLSLECTVEGTSNPNLYWYRQAAGRGLQLLFYSVGIGQISSEVPQNLSASRPQDRQFILSSKKLLLSDSGFYLCACDTGRAEQFFGPGTRLTVL.

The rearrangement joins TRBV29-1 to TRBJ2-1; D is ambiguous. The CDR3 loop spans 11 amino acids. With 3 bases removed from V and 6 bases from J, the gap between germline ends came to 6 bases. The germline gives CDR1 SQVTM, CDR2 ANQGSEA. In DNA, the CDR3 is TGCAGCGTTGATTCGGCCAATGAGCAGTTCTTC. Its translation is CSVDSANEQFF.

In DNA, the CDR3 is TGTGCCAGCAGCGAGATGAGGGGCATGAACACTGAAGCTTTCTTT. This codes for CASSEMRGMNTEAFF. V and J are TRBV11-2 and TRBJ1-1; maybe TRBD1 (5 bases). Germline CDR1 reads SGHAT; CDR2 reads FQNNGV. Trimming took 5 bases from V and 0 from J, leaving 13 bases between them. There are 15 residues in the CDR3.

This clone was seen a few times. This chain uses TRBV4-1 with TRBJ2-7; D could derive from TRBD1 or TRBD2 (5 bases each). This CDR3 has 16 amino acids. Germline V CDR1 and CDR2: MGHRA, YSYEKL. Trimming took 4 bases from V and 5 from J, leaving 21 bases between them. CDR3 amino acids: CASSLKGPPSWNEQYF. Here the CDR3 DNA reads TGCGCCAGCAGCCTCAAGGGACCCCCTTCCTGGAACGAGCAGTACTTC.

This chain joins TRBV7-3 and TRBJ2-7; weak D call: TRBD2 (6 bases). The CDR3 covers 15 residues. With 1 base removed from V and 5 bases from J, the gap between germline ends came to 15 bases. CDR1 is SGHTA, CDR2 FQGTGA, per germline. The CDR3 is CASSLIGGALNEQYF. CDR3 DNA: TGTGCCAGCAGCTTAATCGGAGGGGCGCTGAACGAGCAGTACTTC.

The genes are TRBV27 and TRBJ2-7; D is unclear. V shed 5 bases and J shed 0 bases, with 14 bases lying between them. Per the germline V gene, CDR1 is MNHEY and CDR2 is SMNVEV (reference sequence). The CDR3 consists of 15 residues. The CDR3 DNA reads TGTGCCAGCAGTCCCAGCGCCCCGGTCTCCTACGAGCAGTACTTC. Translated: CASSPSAPVSYEQYF.

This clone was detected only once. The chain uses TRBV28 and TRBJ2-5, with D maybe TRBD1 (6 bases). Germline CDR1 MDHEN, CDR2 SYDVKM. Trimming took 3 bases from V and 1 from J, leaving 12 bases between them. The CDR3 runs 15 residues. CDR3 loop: CASSFGRDTQETQYF. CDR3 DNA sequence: TGTGCCAGCAGTTTTGGCCGGGACACCCAAGAGACCCAGTACTTC.

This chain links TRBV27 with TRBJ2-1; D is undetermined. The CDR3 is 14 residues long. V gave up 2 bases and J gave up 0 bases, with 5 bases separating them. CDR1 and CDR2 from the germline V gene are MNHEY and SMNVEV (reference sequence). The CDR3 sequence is CASSLLSSYNEQFF. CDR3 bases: TGTGCCAGCAGTTTACTGAGCTCCTACAATGAGCAGTTCTTC.

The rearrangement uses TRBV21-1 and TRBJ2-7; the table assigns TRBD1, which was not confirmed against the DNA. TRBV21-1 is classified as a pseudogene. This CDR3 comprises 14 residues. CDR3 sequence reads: CASSRQGFSYEQYF. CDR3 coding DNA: TGTGCCAGCAGTCGACAGGGGTTCTCCTACGAGCAGTACTTC.

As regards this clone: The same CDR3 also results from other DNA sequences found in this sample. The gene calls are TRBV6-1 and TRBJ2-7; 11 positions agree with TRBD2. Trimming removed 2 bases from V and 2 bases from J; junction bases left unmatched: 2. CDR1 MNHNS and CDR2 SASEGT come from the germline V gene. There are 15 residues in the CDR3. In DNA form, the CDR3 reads TGTGCCAGCAGTGAACTAGCGGGAGGAACCTACGAGCAGTACTTC. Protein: CASSELAGGTYEQYF.

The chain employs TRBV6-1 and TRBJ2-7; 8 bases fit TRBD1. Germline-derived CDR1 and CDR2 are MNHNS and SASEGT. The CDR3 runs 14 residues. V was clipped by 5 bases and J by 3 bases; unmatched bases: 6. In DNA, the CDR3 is TGTGCCAGCAGTTGGACAGGGCAGGGCTACGAGCAGTACTTC. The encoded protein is CASSWTGQGYEQYF.

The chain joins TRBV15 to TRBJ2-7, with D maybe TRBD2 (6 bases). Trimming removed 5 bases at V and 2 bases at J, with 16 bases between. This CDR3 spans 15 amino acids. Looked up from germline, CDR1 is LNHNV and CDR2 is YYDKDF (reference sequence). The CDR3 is CATSPDRGTPYEQYF. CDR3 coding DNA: TGTGCCACCAGCCCCGACCGGGGGACCCCCTACGAGCAGTACTTC. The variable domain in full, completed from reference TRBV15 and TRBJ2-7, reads DAMVIQNPRYQVTQFGKPVTLSCSQTLNHNVMYWYQQKSSQAPKLLFHYYDKDFNNEADTPDNFQSRRPNTSFCFLDIRSPGLGDTAMYLCATSPDRGTPYEQYFGPGTRLTVT.

The CDR3 protein is CASIGGYTEAFF. In nucleotides, the CDR3 is TGTGCCAGCATCGGGGGATACACTGAAGCTTTCTTT. The chain combines TRBV27 with TRBJ1-1; D might be TRBD1 (5 bases). This CDR3 has 12 residues. Germline V gene lookup returns CDR1 MNHEY and CDR2 SMNVEV (reference sequence). The V end was cut by 7 bases, the J end by 3 bases, with 9 bases between.

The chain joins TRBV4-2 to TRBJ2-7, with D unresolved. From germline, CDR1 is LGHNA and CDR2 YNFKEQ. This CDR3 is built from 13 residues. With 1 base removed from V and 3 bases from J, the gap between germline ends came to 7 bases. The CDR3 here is CASSQALDYEQYF. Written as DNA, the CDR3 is TGTGCCAGCAGCCAAGCCTTAGACTACGAGCAGTACTTC.

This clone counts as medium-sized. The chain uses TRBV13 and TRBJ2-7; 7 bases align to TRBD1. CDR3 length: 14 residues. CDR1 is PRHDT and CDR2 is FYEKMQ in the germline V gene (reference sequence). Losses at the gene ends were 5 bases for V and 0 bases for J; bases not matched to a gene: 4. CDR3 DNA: TGTGCCAGCAGCACCCGACAGGGCTCCTACGAGCAGTACTTC. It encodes CASSTRQGSYEQYF.

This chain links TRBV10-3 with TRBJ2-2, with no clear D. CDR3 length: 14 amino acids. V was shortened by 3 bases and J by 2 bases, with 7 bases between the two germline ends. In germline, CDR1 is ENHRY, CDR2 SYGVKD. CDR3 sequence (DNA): TGTGCCATCAGTGACCAGACCAACACCGGGGAGCTGTTTTTT. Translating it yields CAISDQTNTGELFF.

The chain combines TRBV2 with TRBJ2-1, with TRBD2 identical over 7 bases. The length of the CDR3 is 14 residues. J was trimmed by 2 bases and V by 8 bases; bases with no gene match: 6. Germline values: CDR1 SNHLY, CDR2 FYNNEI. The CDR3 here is CASAVAGPYNEQFF. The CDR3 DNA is TGTGCCAGCGCAGTAGCGGGCCCCTACAATGAGCAGTTCTTC.

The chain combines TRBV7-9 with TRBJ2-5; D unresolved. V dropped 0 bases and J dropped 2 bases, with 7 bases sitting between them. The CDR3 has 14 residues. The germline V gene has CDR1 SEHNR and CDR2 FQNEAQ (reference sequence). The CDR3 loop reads CASSLAVLQETQYF. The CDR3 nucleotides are TGTGCCAGCAGCTTAGCGGTGTTACAAGAGACCCAGTACTTC.